This entry lists 14 T cell receptor beta chains sequenced from one sample in a study of cytomegalovirus exposure and HLA in healthy donors. PCR involved 60 Vbeta and 13 Jbeta primers. The table came from immunoSEQ multiplex PCR; TCRdb's copy has only in-frame clones and leaves some out. This sample has 110,000 to 150,000 clones, with roughly four fifths found just once. The sequenced sample was PBMCs. These receptors originate from a woman in her thirties or forties in good health and CMV-seronegative.

The chain recombines TRBV9 with TRBJ2-5, with D maybe TRBD2 (9 bases). CDR3 length: 17 residues. CDR1 is SGDLS, CDR2 YYNGEE, per germline. V lost 0 bases, J lost 5 bases, and 20 bases lay in between. The CDR3 here is CASSVAPQGAGGETQYF. CDR3 DNA sequence: TGTGCCAGCAGCGTAGCCCCGCAGGGGGCGGGAGGGGAGACCCAGTACTTC. Drawing the rest from reference TRBV9 and TRBJ2-5, the complete variable domain is DSGVTQTPKHLITATGQRVTLRCSPRSGDLSVYWYQQSLDQGLQFLIQYYNGEERAKGNILERFSAQQFPDLHSELNLSSLELGDSALYFCASSVAPQGAGGETQYFGPGTRLLVL.

This clone was detected only once. This sequence joins TRBV15 and TRBJ2-7; TRBD1 matches 9 bases. Germline CDR1 reads LNHNV; CDR2 reads YYDKDF (reference sequence). The ends lost 0 bases at V and 4 bases at J; junction bases unmatched: 7. CDR3 length equals 16 residues. Written as DNA, the CDR3 is TGTGCCACCAGCAGAGATGGTACAGGGGGCGCGTACGAGCAGTACTTC. Translation gives CATSRDGTGGAYEQYF.

The J gene is TRBJ2-7, the V gene TRBV6-1; 7 bases map to TRBD2. The V gene's germline CDR1 is MNHNS and CDR2 SASEGT. The CDR3 spans 17 residues. Unmatched junction bases numbered 10, after V lost 2 bases and J lost 0 bases. The CDR3 nucleotides read TGTGCCAGCAGTGAATCGAAGGGACTACCAAACTCCTACGAGCAGTACTTC. It specifies CASSESKGLPNSYEQYF.

The sample holds one count of this clone. J is TRBJ2-4 and V is TRBV4-3; D is possibly TRBD2 (6 bases). The CDR3 is 13 residues long. With 3 bases removed from V and 8 bases from J, the gap between germline ends came to 11 bases. Germline CDR1 reads LGHNA; CDR2 reads YSLEER. DNA of the CDR3: TGCGCCAGCAGCCAGGAGGGTGTGCACATTCAGTACTTC. Its translation: CASSQEGVHIQYF.

The V and J genes are TRBV20-1 and TRBJ2-7; no clear D gene. Trimming shortened V by 0 bases and J by 7 bases, and 4 bases separated the two germline ends. Germline CDR1 reads DFQATT; CDR2 reads SNEGSKA (reference sequence). This CDR3 is 10 amino acids long. CDR3 in DNA: TGCAGTGCTAGAGATAATGAGCAGTACTTC. The encoded protein is CSARDNEQYF.

The chain uses TRBV11-2 and TRBJ2-1; 7 bases are a match to TRBD2. In germline, CDR1 is SGHAT, CDR2 FQNNGV. The V gene end was trimmed by 0 bases and the J gene end by 6 bases; junction bases not matched to a gene: 11. CDR3 size: 17 residues. The chain's CDR3 is CASSLDGWGGPSNEQFF. In DNA, the CDR3 is TGTGCCAGCAGCTTAGATGGTTGGGGAGGGCCTAGCAATGAGCAGTTCTTC. The variable domain in full, with the rest retrieved from reference TRBV11-2 and TRBJ2-1, is EAGVAQSPRYKIIEKRQSVAFWCNPISGHATLYWYQQILGQGPKLLIQFQNNGVVDDSQLPKDRFSAERLKGVDSTLKIQPAKLEDSAVYLCASSLDGWGGPSNEQFFGPGTRLTVL.

This clone was observed a handful of times. The V and J genes are TRBV5-4 and TRBJ1-4; tentatively, D is TRBD1 (5 bases). Germline V gene lookup returns CDR1 SGHNT and CDR2 YYREEE (reference sequence). Trimming left V 4 bases short and J 7 bases short, with 17 bases between. The CDR3 has 15 amino acids. The CDR3 reads CASSPSRDRTEKLFF. CDR3 nucleotide sequence: TGTGCCAGCAGCCCTTCGCGGGACCGAACTGAAAAACTGTTTTTT.

With regard to this clone: The same CDR3 can be traced to other DNA sequences in this sample. For the CDR3, the DNA is TGTGCCAGCAGCTTAGCGCGAAGGGGTAGCAATCAGCCCCAGCATTTT. It translates to CASSLARRGSNQPQHF. The genes are TRBV7-9 and TRBJ1-5; the D gene is possibly TRBD1 (5 bases). Germline CDR1 SEHNR, CDR2 FQNEAQ (reference sequence). V dropped 0 bases and J dropped 0 bases, with 9 bases sitting between them. CDR3 length: 16 residues.

The genes are TRBV28 and TRBJ1-5; TRBD1 might be the D (6 bases). Trimming cost V 7 bases and J 5 bases, with 18 bases left between them. From germline, CDR1 is MDHEN and CDR2 SYDVKM. This CDR3 has 15 residues. Here the CDR3 reads CASIKQGVGDQPQHF. The DNA for the CDR3 is TGTGCCAGCATTAAACAGGGAGTTGGCGATCAGCCCCAGCATTTT.

The gene calls are TRBV4-1 and TRBJ2-7; D perhaps matches TRBD1 (6 bases). This CDR3 comprises 14 residues. Per germline, CDR1 MGHRA and CDR2 YSYEKL. V was pared by 3 bases and J by 2 bases, with 11 bases between. The CDR3 region is CASSQPGQPYEQYF. The CDR3 nucleotides read TGCGCCAGCAGCCAGCCAGGACAGCCCTACGAGCAGTACTTC.

CDR3: CASSYSSVGVYSPLHF. DNA for the CDR3: TGTGCCAGCAGTTACTCGAGCGTAGGGGTGTATTCACCCCTCCACTTT. The chain links TRBV6-5 to TRBJ1-6; D may be TRBD1 (5 bases). With 0 bases removed from V and 8 bases from J, the gap between germline ends came to 14 bases. The germline gives CDR1 MNHEY, CDR2 SVGAGI. This CDR3 is built from 16 residues.

The chain combines TRBV6-5 with TRBJ2-1; no definite D call. V dropped 6 bases and J dropped 4 bases, with 16 bases sitting between them. The germline CDR1 and CDR2 sequences are MNHEY and SVGAGI. The CDR3 covers 15 residues. The CDR3 is CASRPRHGLYNEQFF. The CDR3 DNA follows: TGTGCCAGCAGGCCCCGTCATGGGCTATACAATGAGCAGTTCTTC.

The chain is built from TRBV7-2 and TRBJ2-7; D unresolved. The germline CDR1 and CDR2 sequences are SGHTA and FQGNSA. The V end was cut by 5 bases, the J end by 1 base, with 6 bases between. The CDR3 sequence is 12 residues long. CDR3 residues: CASSPLSYEQYF. CDR3 coding DNA: TGTGCCAGCAGCCCACTTTCCTACGAGCAGTACTTC.

This clone is a singleton in its sample. This chain uses TRBV6-5 with TRBJ2-2; 14 bases line up with TRBD2. The CDR3 consists of 15 residues. Trimming took 6 bases from V and 4 from J; bases not matched to a gene: 1. From germline, CDR1 is MNHEY and CDR2 SVGAGI. CDR3 sequence (DNA): TGTGCCAGCAGGGGGACTAGCGGGAGCACCGGGGAGCTGTTTTTT. Protein sequence: CASRGTSGSTGELFF.